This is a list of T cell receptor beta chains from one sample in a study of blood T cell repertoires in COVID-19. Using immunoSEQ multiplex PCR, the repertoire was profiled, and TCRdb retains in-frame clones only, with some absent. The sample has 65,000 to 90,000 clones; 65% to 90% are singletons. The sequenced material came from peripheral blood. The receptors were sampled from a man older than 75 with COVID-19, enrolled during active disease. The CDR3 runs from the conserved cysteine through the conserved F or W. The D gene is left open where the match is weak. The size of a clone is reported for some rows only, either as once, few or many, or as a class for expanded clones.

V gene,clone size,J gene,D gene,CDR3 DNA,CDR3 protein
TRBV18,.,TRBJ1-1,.,TGTGCCAGCTCACCATTGGGAGGGAACACTGAAGCTTTCTTT,CASSPLGGNTEAFF
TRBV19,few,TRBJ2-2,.,TGTGCCAGTAGTATACAGGGGGGGAACACCGGGGAGCTGTTTTTT,CASSIQGGNTGELFF
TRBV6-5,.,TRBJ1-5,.,TGTGCCAGCGGACGGGGGACACGCCGGGAGGAGCCCCAGCATTTT,CASGRGTRREEPQHF
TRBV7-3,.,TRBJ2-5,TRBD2,TGTGCCAGCAGCCCCACCGGGACTATAGGGGAGACCCAGTACTTC,CASSPTGTIGETQYF
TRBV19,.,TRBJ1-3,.,TGTGCCAGTACCTTACGGACAGCTGGAAACACCATATATTTT,CASTLRTAGNTIYF
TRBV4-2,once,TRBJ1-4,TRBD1,TGTGCCAGCAGCATGAGGATTGGACAGGGTAATGAAAAACTGTTTTTT,CASSMRIGQGNEKLFF
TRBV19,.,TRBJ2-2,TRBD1,TGTGCCAGTAGTATTTGGGACAGGGGAGGCACCGGGGAGCTGTTTTTT,CASSIWDRGGTGELFF
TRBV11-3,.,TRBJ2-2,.,TGTGCCAGCAGCTTAGCATACCAGGGGGGTTTCTCCGGGGAGCTGTTTTTT,CASSLAYQGGFSGELFF
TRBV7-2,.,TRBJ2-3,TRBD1,TGTGCCAGCAGCGCCGGGACAGGGAAAGATACGCAGTATTTT,CASSAGTGKDTQYF
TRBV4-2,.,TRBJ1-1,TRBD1,TGTGCCAGCAGCCCAGGGACAGGGACAGGGGGCATTAACACTGAAGCTTTCTTT,CASSPGTGTGGINTEAFF
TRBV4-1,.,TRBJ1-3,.,TGCGCCAGCAGCCGCACCGGGACATCCCTGACGGGGGGAAACACCATATATTTT,CASSRTGTSLTGGNTIYF
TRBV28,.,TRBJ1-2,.,TGTGCCAGCAGTTTAAGCAGGGGCTATGGCTACACCTTC,CASSLSRGYGYTF